Listed below are T cell receptor beta chains from one sample, sequenced in a study of blood T cells in healthy people across ages. TCRdb passed the 5' RACE reads through MiXCR, listing each CDR3 protein once. The profile shows hundreds of thousands of distinct CDR3 sequences, less than 40% of them singletons. Specimen: blood. These receptors were collected from a woman older than 75 in good health. Each CDR3 is given with its conserved first and last residue. Fields, in order: D gene, V gene, clone size, CDR3 length, J gene, CDR3 protein, CDR3 DNA. A D gene is named only where the DNA matches it firmly. Some rows have no size entry. The others give once, few or many, or a class for an expanded clone.

-	TRBV20-1	many	12	TRBJ2-1	CSALNKGDEQFF	TGCAGTGCCCTGAATAAAGGGGATGAGCAGTTCTTC
-	TRBV29-1	many	12	TRBJ2-4	CSVEAGQNIQYF	TGCAGCGTTGAAGCTGGGCAAAACATTCAGTACTTC
TRBD1	TRBV19	-	15	TRBJ1-5	CASSTTGEGRQPQHF	TGTGCCAGTAGTACGACAGGGGAAGGGCGTCAGCCCCAGCATTTT
-	TRBV7-2	few	14	TRBJ1-1	CASSSVPMNTEAFF	TGTGCCAGCAGCTCCGTACCGATGAACACTGAAGCTTTCTTT
-	TRBV11-1	-	14	TRBJ2-7	CASSLLRSYNEQYF	TGTGCCAGCAGCTTATTAAGGTCGTACAATGAGCAGTACTTC
TRBD1	TRBV7-2	-	14	TRBJ2-2	CASSVRTGTGELFF	TGTGCCAGCAGCGTCCGGACAGGGACCGGGGAGCTGTTTTTT
-	TRBV10-3	-	13	TRBJ2-3	CAISDSVGETQYF	TGTGCCATCAGTGATTCGGTAGGGGAGACCCAGTATTTT
TRBD2	TRBV6-1	-	15	TRBJ2-7	CASSERLAGSYEQYF	TGTGCCAGCAGTGAAAGACTAGCGGGCTCCTACGAGCAGTACTTC
-	TRBV29-1	many	12	TRBJ1-2	CSVRPSNYGYTF	TGCAGCGTACGACCGTCTAACTATGGCTACACCTTC
TRBD2	TRBV5-1	many	13	TRBJ2-1	CASSSTLAGEQFF	TGCGCCAGCAGCTCGACCCTAGCGGGTGAGCAGTTCTTC
-	TRBV9	many	14	TRBJ1-2	CASSLDGRPYGYTF	TGTGCCAGCAGCTTAGACGGGCGCCCCTATGGCTACACCTTC
TRBD1	TRBV9	many	15	TRBJ2-1	CASSFGQGRLNEQFF	TGTGCCAGCAGCTTCGGACAGGGAAGGTTGAATGAGCAGTTCTTC
-	TRBV18	many	13	TRBJ2-3	CASSPPDEGTQYF	TGTGCCAGCTCACCCCCCGACGAGGGTACGCAGTATTTT
-	TRBV4-1	once	15	TRBJ1-5	CASSQDKAAAWVQHF	TGCGCCAGCAGCCAAGATAAGGCGGCCGCGTGGGTCCAGCATTTT
-	TRBV18	many	15	TRBJ1-6	CASSPPVPVNSPLHF	TGTGCCAGCTCACCACCCGTACCCGTTAATTCACCCCTCCACTTT
TRBD1	TRBV10-3	-	16	TRBJ1-2	CAIRVGQGKGDYGYTF	TGTGCCATCAGAGTTGGACAGGGGAAGGGAGACTATGGCTACACCTTC
TRBD2	TRBV29-1	-	15	TRBJ2-3	CSVREGDPSTDTQYF	TGCAGCGTTCGGGAGGGGGACCCTAGCACAGATACGCAGTATTTT
-	TRBV4-3	many	16	TRBJ2-1	CASSRQPGPQYNEQFF	TGCGCCAGCAGCCGGCAGCCGGGACCACAGTACAATGAGCAGTTCTTC
TRBD2	TRBV20-1	-	16	TRBJ2-5	CSARDRSGSWQETQYF	TGCAGTGCTAGAGATAGAAGCGGGAGTTGGCAAGAGACCCAGTACTTC
-	TRBV7-3	many	14	TRBJ1-5	CASSLMFSNQPQHF	TGTGCCAGCAGCTTAATGTTTAGCAATCAGCCCCAGCATTTT
-	TRBV20-1	-	14	TRBJ2-3	CSAVRPGGTDTQYF	TGCAGTGCCGTACGGCCAGGGGGCACAGATACGCAGTATTTT
TRBD1	TRBV20-1	many	15	TRBJ2-5	CSAREDRGRLETQYF	TGCAGTGCTAGAGAGGACAGGGGGCGGTTAGAGACCCAGTACTTC
-	TRBV29-1	-	12	TRBJ1-2	CSVKRTTEDYTF	TGCAGCGTGAAACGGACGACCGAGGACTACACCTTC
TRBD1	TRBV6-1	-	15	TRBJ2-7	CASRGTGGAIYEQYF	TGTGCCAGCAGGGGGACAGGGGGCGCGATCTACGAGCAGTACTTC
TRBD1	TRBV5-5	many	14	TRBJ2-7	CASSSGQDTYEQYF	TGTGCCAGCAGCTCGGGACAGGATACCTACGAGCAGTACTTC
TRBD1	TRBV7-2	many	12	TRBJ2-7	CASAQGGYEQYF	TGTGCCAGCGCACAGGGGGGCTACGAGCAGTACTTC
TRBD2	TRBV11-1	-	15	TRBJ2-3	CASSTTSGDTDTQYF	TGTGCCAGCAGCACGACTAGCGGGGACACAGATACGCAGTATTTT
TRBD1	TRBV6-5	many	13	TRBJ2-7	CASRPPGQTKQYF	TGTGCCAGCAGACCCCCGGGACAGACAAAGCAGTACTTC
-	TRBV10-3	-	13	TRBJ2-7	CAIREDGYYEQYF	TGTGCCATCAGGGAGGACGGCTACTACGAGCAGTACTTC
TRBD2	TRBV2	many	14	TRBJ2-3	CASAGSGSTDTQYF	TGTGCCAGCGCCGGTAGCGGGAGCACAGATACGCAGTATTTT
-	TRBV18	-	15	TRBJ1-5	CASSLSRVGNQPQHF	TGTGCCAGCTCACTGTCCAGGGTGGGCAATCAGCCCCAGCATTTT
-	TRBV10-3	many	13	TRBJ1-5	CAISEATKEPQHF	TGTGCCATCAGTGAGGCAACCAAGGAGCCCCAGCATTTT
TRBD2	TRBV6-6	many	13	TRBJ2-1	CASELAGVNEQFF	TGTGCCAGCGAACTAGCGGGGGTCAATGAGCAGTTCTTC
TRBD2	TRBV3-1	many	15	TRBJ2-7	CASSQASSGVYEQYF	TGTGCCAGCAGCCAAGCGTCTAGCGGGGTGTACGAGCAGTACTTC
-	TRBV7-8	-	15	TRBJ1-5	CASSLAEGLGQPQHF	TGTGCCAGCAGCTTAGCGGAGGGTCTGGGGCAGCCCCAGCATTTT
-	TRBV4-2	-	17	TRBJ2-1	CASSPPGLSLTYNEQFF	TGTGCCAGCAGCCCCCCGGGTTTGAGTCTCACCTACAATGAGCAGTTCTTC
-	TRBV5-1	many	15	TRBJ2-3	CASSLEGSWTDTQYF	TGCGCCAGCAGCTTGGAGGGGTCTTGGACAGATACGCAGTATTTT
-	TRBV5-4	many	13	TRBJ2-7	CASSGWGKDEQYF	TGTGCCAGCAGCGGGTGGGGGAAAGACGAGCAGTACTTC
-	TRBV3-1	many	14	TRBJ1-6	CASSQGTMKSPLHF	TGTGCCAGCAGCCAAGGGACAATGAAGTCACCCCTCCACTTT
-	TRBV5-5	many	15	TRBJ1-1	CASSSDSHPSAEAFF	TGTGCCAGCAGCTCGGACAGTCACCCGAGCGCTGAAGCTTTCTTT
TRBD2	TRBV20-1	-	16	TRBJ2-3	CSARVGLADSTDTQYF	TGCAGTGCTAGAGTAGGACTAGCGGATAGCACAGATACGCAGTATTTT
-	TRBV5-1	-	14	TRBJ1-2	CASSLGRTAYGYTF	TGCGCCAGCAGCTTGGGACGGACAGCCTATGGCTACACCTTC
-	TRBV11-2	many	11	TRBJ2-7	CASSQNYEQYF	TGTGCCAGCAGCCAGAACTACGAGCAGTACTTC
TRBD1	TRBV5-6	many	14	TRBJ1-2	CASSLTSGTGSSTF	TGTGCCAGCAGCCTAACCTCCGGGACAGGGTCTTCCACCTTC
TRBD1	TRBV6-5	-	15	TRBJ2-3	CASRTGTGGADGQYF	TGTGCCAGCAGAACCGGGACAGGGGGCGCAGATGGGCAGTATTTT
-	TRBV5-6	-	12	TRBJ2-7	CASSDRSYEQYF	TGTGCCAGCAGCGACAGATCCTACGAGCAGTACTTC
-	TRBV10-3	-	12	TRBJ2-7	CAISEGPGEQYF	TGTGCCATCAGTGAAGGACCGGGCGAGCAGTACTTC
-	TRBV24-1	many	13	TRBJ1-2	CATGFRRMYGYTF	TGTGCCACCGGGTTTCGACGGATGTATGGCTACACCTTC
-	TRBV18	few	14	TRBJ2-1	CASSPGQRGNEQFF	TGTGCCAGCTCACCGGGACAAAGGGGGAATGAGCAGTTCTTC
-	TRBV2	-	15	TRBJ1-5	CASSEGHGGNQPQHF	TGTGCCAGCAGTGAAGGGCACGGGGGCAATCAGCCCCAGCATTTT
-	TRBV7-8	few	14	TRBJ1-1	CASSYSRENTEAFF	TGTGCCAGCAGCTACAGCAGAGAGAACACTGAAGCTTTCTTT
TRBD1	TRBV5-1	-	16	TRBJ2-7	CASSNDPGTGFNEQYF	TGCGCCAGCAGCAATGACCCCGGGACAGGGTTTAACGAGCAGTACTTC
-	TRBV6-5	few	14	TRBJ2-7	CASRVGDFYNEQYF	TGTGCCAGCAGGGTGGGGGACTTCTACAATGAGCAGTACTTC
-	TRBV15	-	12	TRBJ2-7	CATSGGYYEQYF	TGTGCCACCAGCGGGGGATACTACGAGCAGTACTTC